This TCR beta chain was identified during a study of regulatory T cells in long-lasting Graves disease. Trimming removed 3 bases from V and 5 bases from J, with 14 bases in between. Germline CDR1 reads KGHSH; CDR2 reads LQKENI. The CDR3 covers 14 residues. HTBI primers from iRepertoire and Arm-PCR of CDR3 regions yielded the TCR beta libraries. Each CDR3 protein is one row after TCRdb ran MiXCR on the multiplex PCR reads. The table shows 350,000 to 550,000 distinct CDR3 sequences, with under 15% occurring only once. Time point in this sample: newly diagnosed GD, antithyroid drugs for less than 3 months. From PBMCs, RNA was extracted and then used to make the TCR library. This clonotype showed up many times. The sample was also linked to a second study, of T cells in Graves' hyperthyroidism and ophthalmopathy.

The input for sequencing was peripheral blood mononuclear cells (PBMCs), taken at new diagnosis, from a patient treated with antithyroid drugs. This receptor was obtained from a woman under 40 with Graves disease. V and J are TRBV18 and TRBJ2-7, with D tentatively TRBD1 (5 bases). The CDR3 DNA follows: TGTGCCAGCTCACCGAAGGCAGGGAATAACGAGCAGTACTTC. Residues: CASSPKAGNNEQYF.